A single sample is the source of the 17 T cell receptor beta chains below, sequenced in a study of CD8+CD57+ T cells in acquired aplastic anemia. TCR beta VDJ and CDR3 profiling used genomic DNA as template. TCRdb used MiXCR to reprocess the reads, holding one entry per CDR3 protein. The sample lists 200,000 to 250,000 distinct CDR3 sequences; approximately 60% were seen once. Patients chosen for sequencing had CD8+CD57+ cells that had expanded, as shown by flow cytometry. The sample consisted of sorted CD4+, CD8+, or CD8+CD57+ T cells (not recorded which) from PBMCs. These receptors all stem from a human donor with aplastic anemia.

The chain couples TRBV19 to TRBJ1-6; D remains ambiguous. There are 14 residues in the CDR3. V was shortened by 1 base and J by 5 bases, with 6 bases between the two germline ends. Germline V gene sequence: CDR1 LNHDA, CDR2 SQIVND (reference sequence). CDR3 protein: CASSIGEDNSPLHF. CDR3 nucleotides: TGTGCCAGTAGTATAGGGGAAGATAATTCACCCCTCCACTTT.

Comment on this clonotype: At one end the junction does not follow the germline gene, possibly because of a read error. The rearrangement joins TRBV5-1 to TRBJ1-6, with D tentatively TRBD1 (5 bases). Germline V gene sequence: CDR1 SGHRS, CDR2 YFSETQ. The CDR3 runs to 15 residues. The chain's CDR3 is CASSLEAGRNSPLHF. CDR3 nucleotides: TGTGCCAGCAGCTTGGAGGCAGGGAGGAATTCACCCCTCCACTTT.

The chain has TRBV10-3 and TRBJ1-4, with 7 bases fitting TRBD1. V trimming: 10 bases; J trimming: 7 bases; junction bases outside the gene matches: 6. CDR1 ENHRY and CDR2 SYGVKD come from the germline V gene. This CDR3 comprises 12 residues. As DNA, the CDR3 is TGTGCCAGCGGGACAGAAGCTGAAAAACTGTTTTTT. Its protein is CASGTEAEKLFF.

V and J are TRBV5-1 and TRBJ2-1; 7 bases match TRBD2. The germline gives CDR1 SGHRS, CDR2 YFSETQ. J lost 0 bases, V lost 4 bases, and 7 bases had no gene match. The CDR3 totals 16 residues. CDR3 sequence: CASSRLAASSYNEQFF. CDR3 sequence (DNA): TGCGCCAGCAGCCGTCTAGCGGCTAGCTCCTACAATGAGCAGTTCTTC.

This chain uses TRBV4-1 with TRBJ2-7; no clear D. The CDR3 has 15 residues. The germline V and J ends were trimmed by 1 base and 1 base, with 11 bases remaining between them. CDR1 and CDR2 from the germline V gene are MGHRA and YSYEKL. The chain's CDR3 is CASSQAHDISYEQYF. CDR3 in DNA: TGCGCCAGCAGCCAAGCTCACGACATATCCTACGAGCAGTACTTC.

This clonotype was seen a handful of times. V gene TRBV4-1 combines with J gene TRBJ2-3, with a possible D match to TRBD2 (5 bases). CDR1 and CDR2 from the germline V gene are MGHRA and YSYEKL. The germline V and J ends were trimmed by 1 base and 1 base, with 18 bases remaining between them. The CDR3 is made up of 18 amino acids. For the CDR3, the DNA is TGCGCCAGCAGCCAAGGCGACGGTGCCGCGAGGGGCACAGATACGCAGTATTTT. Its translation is CASSQGDGAARGTDTQYF.

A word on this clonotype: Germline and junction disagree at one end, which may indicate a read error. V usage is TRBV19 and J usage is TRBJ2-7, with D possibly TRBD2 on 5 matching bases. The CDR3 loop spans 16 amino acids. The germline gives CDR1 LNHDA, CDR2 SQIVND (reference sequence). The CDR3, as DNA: TGTGCCAGTAGCTCCAATTCTCGAGCGGCATACTACGAGCAGCACTTC. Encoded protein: CASSSNSRAAYYEQHF. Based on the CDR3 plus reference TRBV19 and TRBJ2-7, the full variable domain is DGGITQSPKYLFRKEGQNVTLSCEQNLNHDAMYWYRQDPGQGLRLIYYSQIVNDFQKGDIAEGYSVSREKKESFPLTVTSAQKNPTAFYLCASSSNSRAAYYEQHFGPGTRLTVT.

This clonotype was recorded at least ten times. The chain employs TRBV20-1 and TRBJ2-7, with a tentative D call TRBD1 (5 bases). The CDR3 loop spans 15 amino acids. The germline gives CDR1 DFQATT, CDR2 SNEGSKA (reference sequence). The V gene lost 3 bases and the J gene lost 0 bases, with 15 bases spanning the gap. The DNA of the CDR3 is TGCAGTGCTAGTCCCCAGACAGAGAGCTCCTACGAGCAGTACTTC. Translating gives CSASPQTESSYEQYF.

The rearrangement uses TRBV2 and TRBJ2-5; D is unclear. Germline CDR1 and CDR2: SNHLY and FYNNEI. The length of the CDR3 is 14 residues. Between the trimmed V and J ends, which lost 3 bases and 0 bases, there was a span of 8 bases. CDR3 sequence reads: CASSDQVHQETQYF. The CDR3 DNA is TGTGCCAGCAGTGACCAGGTACACCAAGAGACCCAGTACTTC.

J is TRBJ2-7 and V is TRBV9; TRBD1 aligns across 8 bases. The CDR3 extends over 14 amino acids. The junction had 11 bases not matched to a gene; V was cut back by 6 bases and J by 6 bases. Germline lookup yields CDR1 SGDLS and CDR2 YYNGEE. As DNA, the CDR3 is TGTGCCAGCACCCGTACCGGGACAGGTGGCGAGCAGTACTTC. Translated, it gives CASTRTGTGGEQYF. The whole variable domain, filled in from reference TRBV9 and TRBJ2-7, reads DSGVTQTPKHLITATGQRVTLRCSPRSGDLSVYWYQQSLDQGLQFLIQYYNGEERAKGNILERFSAQQFPDLHSELNLSSLELGDSALYFCASTRTGTGGEQYFGPGTRLTVT.

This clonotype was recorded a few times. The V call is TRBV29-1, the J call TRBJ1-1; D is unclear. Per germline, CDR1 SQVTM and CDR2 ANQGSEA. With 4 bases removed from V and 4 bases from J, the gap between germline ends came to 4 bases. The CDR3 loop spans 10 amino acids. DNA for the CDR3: TGCAGCGTTGTCGGCACTGAAGCTTTCTTT. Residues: CSVVGTEAFF.

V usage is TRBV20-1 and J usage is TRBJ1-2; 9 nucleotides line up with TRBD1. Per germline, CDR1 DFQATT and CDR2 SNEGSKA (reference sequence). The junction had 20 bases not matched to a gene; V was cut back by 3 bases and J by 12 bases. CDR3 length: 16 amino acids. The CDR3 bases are TGCAGTGCTAGCCGACCCCGCCCTGGGCGGACAGGGGACCACACCTTC. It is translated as CSASRPRPGRTGDHTF.

The CDR3 region has the DNA TGTGCCAGCAGCCACCAAGGACAGTCCGGCGGCTACACCTTC. Its protein is CASSHQGQSGGYTF. The chain couples TRBV5-4 to TRBJ1-2; tentatively, D is TRBD1 (6 bases). This CDR3 spans 14 amino acids. Germline V lookup: CDR1 SGHNT, CDR2 YYREEE (reference sequence). The V end lost 4 bases, the J end lost 8 bases, and 18 bases lay between the germline ends. Complete variable domain (other parts from reference TRBV5-4 and TRBJ1-2): ETGVTQSPTHLIKTRGQQVTLRCSSQSGHNTVSWYQQALGQGPQFIFQYYREEENGRGNFPPRFSGLQFPNYSSELNVNALELDDSALYLCASSHQGQSGGYTFGSGTRLTVV.

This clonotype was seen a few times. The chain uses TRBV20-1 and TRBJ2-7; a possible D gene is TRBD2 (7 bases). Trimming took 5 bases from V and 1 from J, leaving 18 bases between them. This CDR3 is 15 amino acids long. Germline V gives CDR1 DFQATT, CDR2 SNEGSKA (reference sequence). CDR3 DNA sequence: TGCAGTGCTTTCTCAGGGGAGCGGGAATCCTACGAGCAGTACTTC. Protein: CSAFSGERESYEQYF.

The CDR3 DNA sequence: TGTGCCAGTAGTATGGGCCAGAGCTCCTACGAGCAGTACTTC. Its protein is CASSMGQSSYEQYF. The chain recombines TRBV19 with TRBJ2-7; D not resolved. The germline V gene encodes CDR1 LNHDA and CDR2 SQIVND (reference sequence). V shed 3 bases and J shed 0 bases, with 9 bases lying between them. The CDR3 totals 14 residues.

The CDR3 reads CASSLTGLYGYTF. The CDR3 DNA is TGTGCCAGCAGCTTAACGGGGTTATATGGCTACACCTTC. The rearrangement links TRBV11-2 to TRBJ1-2, with D unresolved. V lost 2 bases and J lost 5, with 9 bases in between. The CDR3 is 13 amino acids. CDR1 is SGHAT, CDR2 FQNNGV, per germline.

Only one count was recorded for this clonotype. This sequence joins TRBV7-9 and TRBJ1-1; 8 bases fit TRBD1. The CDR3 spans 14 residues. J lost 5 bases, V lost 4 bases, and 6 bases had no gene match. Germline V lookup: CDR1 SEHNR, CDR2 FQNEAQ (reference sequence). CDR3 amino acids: CASSSTGGRTEAFF. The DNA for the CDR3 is TGTGCCAGCAGCTCAACAGGGGGTCGGACTGAAGCTTTCTTT. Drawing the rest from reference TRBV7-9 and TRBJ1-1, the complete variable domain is DTGVSQNPRHKITKRGQNVTFRCDPISEHNRLYWYRQTLGQGPEFLTYFQNEAQLEKSRLLSDRFSAERPKGSFSTLEIQRTEQGDSAMYLCASSSTGGRTEAFFGQGTRLTVV.